This T cell receptor (beta chain) was recorded in a study of shared clonotypes between healthy human individuals. Study-wide background: The study enrolled a couple of women and three men aged 18 to 49. Study findings and constraints: Researchers sampled blood only, noting tissue repertoires likely differ.

The team ran DNA from unsorted PBMCs on ten immunoSEQ deep assay plates for sequencing. In the original analysis: Without quality scores, immunoSEQ junctional reads could not be filtered like full-length reads. TCRdb's copy holds only in-frame clones and misses some; the assay was immunoSEQ multiplex PCR. V and J calls and clone size follow that table, whereas D and trimming were derived from the DNA. Here the sample spans roughly 500,000 clones, 60% to 80% being singletons. V lost 2 bases to trimming and J lost 4 bases; unmatched junction nucleotides: 9. The germline V gene encodes CDR1 MNHEY and CDR2 SVGAGI. This CDR3 is built from 16 residues. This clone came up many times. The antigen is not known.

Sequencing was carried out using PBMCs. The source of this sequence is a woman aged 40-49 years in good health. Some clones in this sample may be carry-over from other donors' samples. The chain couples TRBV6-5 to TRBJ1-1; TRBD1 aligns across 8 bases. CDR3 in DNA: TGTGCCAGCAGTTACGTCCCTGACAGGGGCGGCACTGAAGCTTTCTTT. It codes for CASSYVPDRGGTEAFF.